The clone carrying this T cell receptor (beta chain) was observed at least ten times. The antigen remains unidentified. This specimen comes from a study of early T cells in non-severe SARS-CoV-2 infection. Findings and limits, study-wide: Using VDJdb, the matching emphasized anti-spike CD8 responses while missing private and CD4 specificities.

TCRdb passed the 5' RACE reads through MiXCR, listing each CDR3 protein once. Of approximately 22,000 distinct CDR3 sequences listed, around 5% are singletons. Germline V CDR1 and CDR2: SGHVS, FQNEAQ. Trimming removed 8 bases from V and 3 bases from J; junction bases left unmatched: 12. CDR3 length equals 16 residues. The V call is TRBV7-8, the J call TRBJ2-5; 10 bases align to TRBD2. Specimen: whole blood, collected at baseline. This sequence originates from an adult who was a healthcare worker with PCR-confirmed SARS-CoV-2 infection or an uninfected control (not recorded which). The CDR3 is CASRSSASGGEETQYF. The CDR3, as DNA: TGTGCCAGCCGCAGTTCGGCTAGCGGGGGAGAAGAGACCCAGTACTTC.